The 21 T cell receptor beta chains reported below all come from one sample, sequenced in a study of neurological immune-mediated disorders. TCRdb re-derived calls from the 5' RACE reads in MiXCR, one entry per CDR3 protein. The sample records under 40,000 distinct CDR3 sequences, approximately 4.5% being singletons. The sequencing sample was made of PBMCs. The receptors derive from a man between 18 and 29 years old in good health.

This clonotype was detected many times. The chain combines TRBV5-1 with TRBJ1-1; 10 bases fit TRBD1. V shed 0 bases and J 10 bases; nucleotides not matched to a gene: 9. The CDR3 has 15 amino acids. Germline assignment: CDR1 SGHRS and CDR2 YFSETQ. The CDR3 here is CASSLEGTGEGAAFF. The CDR3, as DNA: TGCGCCAGCAGCTTGGAGGGGACAGGGGAGGGTGCAGCTTTCTTT.

There are many counts of this clonotype. The gene calls are TRBV20-1 and TRBJ1-5, with TRBD1 as a possible D gene (6 bases). There are 16 residues in the CDR3. The germline V and J ends were trimmed by 2 bases and 7 bases, with 21 bases remaining between them. The V gene's germline CDR1 is DFQATT and CDR2 SNEGSKA (reference sequence). CDR3 residues: CSARFPGGRGFQPQHF. The CDR3 DNA reads TGCAGTGCTAGATTCCCTGGGGGCAGGGGTTTCCAGCCCCAGCATTTT.

This clonotype was counted a few times. V gene TRBV11-2 combines with J gene TRBJ2-3; D is uncertain. Germline-derived CDR1 and CDR2 are SGHAT and FQNNGV. This CDR3 spans 15 amino acids. V was pared by 3 bases and J by 0 bases, with 10 bases between. The CDR3 sequence: CASSFGPISTDTQYF. The CDR3 DNA sequence: TGTGCCAGCAGCTTTGGACCGATTAGCACAGATACGCAGTATTTT.

This clonotype was seen ten or more times. Here the CDR3 reads CASKRGEQTDTQYF. In DNA form, the CDR3 reads TGTGCCAGCAAGCGGGGGGAACAGACAGATACGCAGTATTTT. The genes are TRBV6-4 and TRBJ2-3; 9 nucleotides match TRBD2. Germline CDR1 is MRHNA and CDR2 is SNTAGT. The CDR3 has 14 amino acids. V gave up 7 bases and J gave up 3 bases; unmatched junction bases: 5.

This clonotype occurred many times. The gene calls are TRBV7-3 and TRBJ2-1; TRBD2 agrees at 11 bases. The junction had 9 bases not matched to a gene; V was cut back by 5 bases and J by 9 bases. Germline-derived CDR1 and CDR2 are SGHTA and FQGTGA. The CDR3 is made up of 15 amino acids. The CDR3 DNA reads TGTGCCAGCAGCAAATCGACTAGCGGGGCTCGTGAGCAGTTCTTC. Its translation is CASSKSTSGAREQFF.

This clonotype was seen at least ten times. The chain employs TRBV7-9 and TRBJ1-3, with a tentative D call TRBD1 (5 bases). The CDR3 runs 16 residues. Germline V gene data show CDR1 as SEHNR and CDR2 as FQNEAQ (reference sequence). The V end lost 5 bases, the J end lost 4 bases, and 18 bases lay between the germline ends. This chain's CDR3 is CASSAATGAGGNTIYF. Written as DNA, the CDR3 is TGTGCCAGCAGCGCTGCGACCGGGGCAGGGGGAAACACCATATATTTT.

This clonotype was seen repeatedly, ten times or more. The chain uses TRBV5-1 and TRBJ2-5; possibly TRBD1 for D (6 bases). The germline V and J ends were trimmed by 0 bases and 2 bases, with 17 bases remaining between them. The CDR3 sequence is 17 residues long. The germline V gene encodes CDR1 SGHRS and CDR2 YFSETQ. The CDR3 region is CASSLAEGHGKQETQYF. CDR3 sequence (DNA): TGCGCCAGCAGCTTGGCCGAGGGACACGGAAAGCAAGAGACCCAGTACTTC.

V and J are TRBV28 and TRBJ2-5; 7 bases align to TRBD2. V was pared by 7 bases and J by 3 bases, with 5 bases of the junction left unmatched. The CDR3 has 13 residues. CDR1 is MDHEN and CDR2 is SYDVKM in the germline V gene. CDR3 sequence: CASTASGKETQYF. CDR3 coding DNA: TGTGCCAGCACGGCTAGCGGAAAAGAGACCCAGTACTTC.

This clonotype occurred many times. This chain connects TRBV11-3 to TRBJ2-1; D is uncertain. With 1 base removed from V and 0 bases from J, the gap between germline ends came to 7 bases. This CDR3 has 15 amino acids. Germline CDR1 is SGHNT and CDR2 is YENEEA. The DNA for the CDR3 is TGTGCCAGCAGCTTAGCACGGAGCTCCTACAATGAGCAGTTCTTC. It specifies CASSLARSSYNEQFF.

This clonotype showed up many times. The CDR3 loop reads CASSLFVVALLYNEQFF. DNA for the CDR3: TGTGCCAGCAGCTTGTTTGTTGTTGCTCTCCTTTACAATGAGCAGTTCTTC. The J gene is TRBJ2-1, the V gene TRBV7-9; D remains ambiguous. The CDR3 is made up of 17 amino acids. Germline assignment: CDR1 SEHNR and CDR2 FQNEAQ (reference sequence). Trimming removed 3 bases from V and 4 bases from J, with 19 bases in between. The whole variable domain, filled in from reference TRBV7-9 and TRBJ2-1, reads DTGVSQNPRHKITKRGQNVTFRCDPISEHNRLYWYRQTLGQGPEFLTYFQNEAQLEKSRLLSDRFSAERPKGSFSTLEIQRTEQGDSAMYLCASSLFVVALLYNEQFFGPGTRLTVL.

This clonotype was detected ten times or more. V usage is TRBV7-2 and J usage is TRBJ2-2; D remains ambiguous. From germline, CDR1 is SGHTA and CDR2 FQGNSA. V was trimmed by 5 bases and J by 5 bases, leaving 6 bases between them. The CDR3 consists of 12 residues. The CDR3 region has the DNA TGTGCCAGCAGCCCTTGGACCGGGGAGCTGTTTTTT. As protein: CASSPWTGELFF.

V and J are TRBV7-3 and TRBJ2-2; D is undetermined. The germline V gene has CDR1 SGHTA and CDR2 FQGTGA. Trimming removed 4 bases from V and 3 bases from J, with 9 bases in between. This CDR3 comprises 14 residues. The CDR3 coding sequence is TGTGCCAGCAGCTCTTTCCTCGACACCGGGGAGCTGTTTTTT. Its translation is CASSSFLDTGELFF.

The sample holds many counts of this clonotype. The chain links TRBV6-1 to TRBJ2-7; the D is unclear. This CDR3 is 13 amino acids long. Germline V lookup: CDR1 MNHNS, CDR2 SASEGT. The V end was cut by 8 bases, the J end by 4 bases, with 15 bases between. The CDR3 is CASGRLTDYEQYF. In nucleotides, the CDR3 is TGTGCCAGCGGACGGTTGACCGATTACGAGCAGTACTTC.

This clonotype has a count of ten or more. V usage is TRBV5-1 and J usage is TRBJ2-5; no clear D gene. Germline V gene sequence: CDR1 SGHRS, CDR2 YFSETQ. Trimming removed 0 bases at V and 3 bases at J, with 9 bases between. The CDR3 has 14 residues. CDR3 loop: CASSLAREKETQYF. The CDR3 DNA is TGCGCCAGCAGCTTGGCCAGAGAGAAAGAGACCCAGTACTTC.

The sample holds many counts of this clonotype. The V gene is TRBV27, the J gene TRBJ2-7, with 9 bases that match TRBD1. CDR3 length: 14 residues. The V segment lost 6 bases and the J segment 5 bases; nucleotides outside the gene matches: 8. CDR1 is MNHEY and CDR2 is SMNVEV in the germline V gene (reference sequence). In nucleotides, the CDR3 is TGTGCCAGCAGGCGCCGGGACAGGGCCCACGAGCAGTACTTC. This gives the protein CASRRRDRAHEQYF.

This clonotype occurred many times. V is TRBV5-5 and J is TRBJ2-1; D perhaps matches TRBD2 (5 bases). This CDR3 spans 15 amino acids. Per the germline V gene, CDR1 is SGHKS and CDR2 is YYEKEE (reference sequence). Trimming pared 0 bases from V and 9 bases from J, leaving 16 bases between. The CDR3 DNA sequence: TGTGCCAGCAGCTTGGGACGGGGTTTACACGGTGAGCAGTTCTTC. This translates into CASSLGRGLHGEQFF.

This clonotype has at least ten counts. V usage is TRBV18 and J usage is TRBJ2-1; no reliable D call. The V end was cut by 0 bases, the J end by 4 bases, with 10 bases between. The CDR3 has 15 residues. Germline V gene data show CDR1 as KGHSH and CDR2 as LQKENI. CDR3 amino acids: CASSPPLDSYNEQFF. CDR3 nucleotide sequence: TGTGCCAGCTCACCACCTTTGGATAGTTACAATGAGCAGTTCTTC.

This clonotype appeared many times. The genes are TRBV2 and TRBJ1-6; the D is unclear. CDR1 and CDR2 from the germline V gene are SNHLY and FYNNEI. V was trimmed by 2 bases and J by 14 bases, leaving 13 bases between them. The CDR3 is made up of 13 amino acids. CDR3 coding DNA: TGTGCCAGCAGTGAACAAGGCTCCCCGGCCCTCCACTTT. Protein: CASSEQGSPALHF.

In its sample, this clonotype was seen many times. The chain is built from TRBV7-2 and TRBJ2-7; D unresolved. This CDR3 has 11 residues. Germline CDR1 is SGHTA and CDR2 is FQGNSA. V was shortened by 2 bases and J by 5 bases, with 4 bases between the two germline ends. Written as DNA, the CDR3 is TGTGCCAGCAGCTTATGGGACGAGCAGTACTTC. This translates into CASSLWDEQYF.

This clonotype has a count of ten or more. Written as DNA, the CDR3 is TGTGCCAGCAGTGAAGACAGGCAGTTGTCTGAAGCTTTCTTT. Protein: CASSEDRQLSEAFF. V is TRBV2 and J is TRBJ1-1, with D tentatively TRBD1 (5 bases). Germline assignment: CDR1 SNHLY and CDR2 FYNNEI. The V end lost 1 base, the J end lost 6 bases, and 12 bases lay between the germline ends. The CDR3 contains 14 residues. The full variable domain, in which reference TRBV2 and TRBJ1-1 provide the parts outside the CDR3, is EPEVTQTPSHQVTQMGQEVILRCVPISNHLYFYWYRQILGQKVEFLVSFYNNEISEKSEIFDDQFSVERPDGSNFTLKIRSTKLEDSAMYFCASSEDRQLSEAFFGQGTRLTVV.

This clonotype has a count of ten or more. The J gene is TRBJ2-7, the V gene TRBV19; the match to TRBD1 covers 8 bases. From germline, CDR1 is LNHDA and CDR2 SQIVND (reference sequence). V shed 5 bases and J 2 bases; nucleotides not matched to a gene: 8. This CDR3 has 15 amino acids. The CDR3 is CASSAGTGATYEQYF. The CDR3 DNA reads TGTGCCAGTAGTGCTGGGACAGGAGCTACCTACGAGCAGTACTTC.